This T cell receptor beta chain was captured in a study of molecular identifiers for immune sequencing clone quantification. The length of the CDR3 is 12 residues. The germline gives CDR1 SGHNT, CDR2 YYREEE (reference sequence). The V and J ends lost 4 bases and 7 bases respectively, with 8 bases between them. This clonotype was counted at least ten times. TCRdb passed the PCR reads through MiXCR, listing each CDR3 protein once. The sample carries under 600,000 distinct CDR3 sequences, about 20% recorded once. The origin of this receptor is a human donor in good health. Some libraries in this study had Jurkat cell RNA spiked in. The specimen was naive CD8+ T cells from blood, with Jurkat cell RNA spiked in. Subset meaning: FACS-sorted CD8+CD4-CCR7+CD45RA+ naive T cells. The chain links TRBV5-4 to TRBJ2-2; no firm D call. CDR3 in amino acids: CASSPTFGELFF. The CDR3 bases are TGTGCCAGCAGCCCCACGTTCGGGGAGCTGTTTTTT.